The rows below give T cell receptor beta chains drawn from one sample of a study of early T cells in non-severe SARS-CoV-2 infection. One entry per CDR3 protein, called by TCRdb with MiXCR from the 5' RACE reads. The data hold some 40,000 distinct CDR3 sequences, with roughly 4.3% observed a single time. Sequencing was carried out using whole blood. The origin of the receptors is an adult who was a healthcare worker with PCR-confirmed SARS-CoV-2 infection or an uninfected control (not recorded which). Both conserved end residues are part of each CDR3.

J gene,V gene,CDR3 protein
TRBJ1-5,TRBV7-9,CASSLSGQVSNQPQHF
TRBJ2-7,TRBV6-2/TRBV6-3,CASTRGGSTYEQYF
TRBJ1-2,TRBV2,CACLLGTAYGYTF
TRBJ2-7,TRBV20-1,CSVWGGGTSEGNYEQYF
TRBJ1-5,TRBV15,CATSREGQDNQPQHF
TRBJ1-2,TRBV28,CASSDYSSNYGYTF
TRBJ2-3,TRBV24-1,CATSAGSGGLADTQYF
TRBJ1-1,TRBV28,CATHRGNTEAFF
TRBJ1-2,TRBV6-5,CASSFSPLDYGYTF
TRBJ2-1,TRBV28,CASSLATSGNNEQFF
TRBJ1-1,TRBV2,CALTRAQNTEAFF
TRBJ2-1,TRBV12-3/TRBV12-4,CASSLGAASYNEQFF
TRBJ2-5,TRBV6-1,CASSEAPLSTAEETQYF
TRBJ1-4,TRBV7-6,CASRSRPEGNEKLFF
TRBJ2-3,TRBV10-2,CASRLAGGPAQYF
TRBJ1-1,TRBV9,CASSVDGSEAFF
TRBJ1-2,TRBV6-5,CASSYSSVGKYGYTF
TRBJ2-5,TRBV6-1,CASSEETQYF
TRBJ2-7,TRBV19,CASGGARAYEQYF
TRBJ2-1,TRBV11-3,CASPYGEQFF
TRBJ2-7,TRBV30,CAWSWGGEQYF
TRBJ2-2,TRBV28,CASRTTGAPNTGELFF
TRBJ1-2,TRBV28,CASLSPGGVYGYTF
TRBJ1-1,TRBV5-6,CASSRGKGQINTEAFF
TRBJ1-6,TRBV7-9,CASSSESRSPLHF
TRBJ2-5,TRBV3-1,CASRPGATETQYF
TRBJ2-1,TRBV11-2,CASRSLVRDRNGNEQFF
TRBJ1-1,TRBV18,CASSPVTGTDGTEAFF
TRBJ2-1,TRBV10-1,CASSTGQDNEQFF
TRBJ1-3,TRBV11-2,CASSGQGQSSGNTIYF
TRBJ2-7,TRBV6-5,CASSGDSSYEQYF
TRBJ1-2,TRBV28,CASRQGASYGYTF
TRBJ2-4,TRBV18,CASSSIQEDIQYF
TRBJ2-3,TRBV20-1,CSARAGSPDTQYF
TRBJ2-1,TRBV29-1,CSVELAGGRDEQFF
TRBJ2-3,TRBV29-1,CSAGGTADTQYF
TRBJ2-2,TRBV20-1,CSARTSTSGAAGELFF
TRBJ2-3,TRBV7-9,CASSLAGALGTDTQYF
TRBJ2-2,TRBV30,CAWTIGGTNTGELFF
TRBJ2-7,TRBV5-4,CASSVGGTGDPNYEQYF
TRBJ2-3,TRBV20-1,CSAREWTSGSSDTQYF
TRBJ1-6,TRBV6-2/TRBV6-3,CASNGGSSYNSPLHF
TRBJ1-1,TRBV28,CASSLWGGTATNTEAFF
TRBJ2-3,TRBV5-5,CASSLGDSSSTDTQYF
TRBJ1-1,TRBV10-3,CAISEMGIGPIEGMNTEAFF